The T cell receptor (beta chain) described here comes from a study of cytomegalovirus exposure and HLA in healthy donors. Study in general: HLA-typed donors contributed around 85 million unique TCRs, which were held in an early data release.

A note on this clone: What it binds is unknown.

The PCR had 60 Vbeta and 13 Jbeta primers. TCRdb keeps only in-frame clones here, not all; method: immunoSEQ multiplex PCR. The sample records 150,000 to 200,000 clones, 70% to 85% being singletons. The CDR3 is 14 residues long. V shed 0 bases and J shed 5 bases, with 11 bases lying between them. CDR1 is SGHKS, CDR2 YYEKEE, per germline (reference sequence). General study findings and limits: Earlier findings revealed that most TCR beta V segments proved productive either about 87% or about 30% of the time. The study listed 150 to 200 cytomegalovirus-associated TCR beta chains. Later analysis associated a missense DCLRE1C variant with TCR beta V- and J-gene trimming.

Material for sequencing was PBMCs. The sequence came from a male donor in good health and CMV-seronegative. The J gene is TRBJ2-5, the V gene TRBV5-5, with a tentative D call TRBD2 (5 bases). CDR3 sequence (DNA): TGTGCCAGCAGCTTGGCCGTGGTAGCGGAGACCCAGTACTTC. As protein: CASSLAVVAETQYF. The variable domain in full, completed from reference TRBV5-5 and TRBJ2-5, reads DAGVTQSPTHLIKTRGQQVTLRCSPISGHKSVSWYQQVLGQGPQFIFQYYEKEERGRGNFPDRFSARQFPNYSSELNVNALLLGDSALYLCASSLAVVAETQYFGPGTRLLVL.